Listed below are T cell receptor beta chains from one sample, sequenced in a study of T cells after posttransplantation cyclophosphamide. Profiling relied on immunoSEQ multiplex PCR, and the TCRdb table lists in-frame clones only, not all of them. The sample lists more than 10,000 clones, approximately 80% occurring once. Material for sequencing was memory CD4+ T cells sorted from PBMCs. The receptors shown here come from a man in his forties or fifties in good health, CMV-negative, and a related stem cell transplant donor. The CDR3 runs from the conserved cysteine through the conserved F or W. Fields, in order: J gene, V gene, D gene, clone size, CDR3 protein, CDR3 DNA. A D gene is named only where the DNA matches it firmly. Size is omitted from some rows. Given values are once, few, many or a class for expanded clones.

TRBJ2-7,TRBV19,.,.,CASSIGGADPYEQYF,TGTGCCAGTAGTATAGGAGGAGCGGACCCCTACGAGCAGTACTTC
TRBJ1-5,TRBV21-1,.,.,CASSSEDSFRNQPQHF,TGTGCCAGCAGCTCCGAGGACAGTTTTAGGAATCAGCCCCAGCATTTT
TRBJ2-1,TRBV30,TRBD1,.,CGQGVYNEQFF,TGCGGACAGGGGGTATACAATGAGCAGTTCTTC
TRBJ1-2,TRBV18,.,.,CASSPSAKLNYGYTF,TGTGCCAGCTCACCCTCTGCGAAGCTTAACTATGGCTACACCTTC
TRBJ1-2,TRBV21-1,.,once,CASSKGGSNYGYTF,TGTGCCAGCAGCAAAGGCGGCAGTAACTATGGCTACACCTTC
TRBJ2-1,TRBV29-1,TRBD2,.,CSVADSGRANEQFF,TGCAGCGTTGCCGATAGCGGGAGGGCCAATGAGCAGTTCTTC
TRBJ2-3,TRBV4-3,TRBD2,.,CASSQDGPGGGYTDTQYF,TGCGCCAGCAGCCAAGATGGCCCTGGCGGGGGTTATACAGATACGCAGTATTTT
TRBJ2-4,TRBV5-5,.,.,CASSLGLAKNIQYF,TGTGCCAGCAGCTTGGGACTAGCCAAAAACATTCAGTACTTC
TRBJ1-2,TRBV6-1,TRBD1,.,CASSAIGQGTNYGYTF,TGTGCCAGCAGTGCAATAGGACAGGGGACGAACTATGGCTACACCTTC
TRBJ1-1,TRBV4-1,.,.,CASSQEMWAVNTEAFF,TGCGCCAGCAGCCAAGAAATGTGGGCCGTGAACACTGAAGCTTTCTTT
TRBJ1-3,TRBV4-1,.,few,CASSQERSRSGNTIYF,TGCGCCAGCAGCCAAGAAAGGAGCCGCTCTGGAAACACCATATATTTT
TRBJ1-1,TRBV9,TRBD1,.,CASSALTGGTEAFF,TGTGCCAGCAGCGCTCTGACAGGGGGCACTGAAGCTTTCTTT
TRBJ2-3,TRBV7-3,TRBD2,.,CASSLVGGRAPDTQYF,TGTGCCAGCAGCTTAGTCGGCGGGAGGGCCCCAGATACGCAGTATTTT
TRBJ2-1,TRBV6-5,.,.,CASSISRHEQFF,TGTGCCAGCAGTATTAGCCGGCATGAGCAGTTCTTC
TRBJ2-7,TRBV30,TRBD2,.,CAWSVSGGGYEQYF,TGTGCCTGGAGTGTATCGGGAGGGGGGTACGAGCAGTACTTC
TRBJ1-2,TRBV10-3,TRBD1,.,CAISEWDRDYGYTF,TGTGCCATCAGTGAATGGGACAGGGATTATGGCTACACCTTC